A single sample gave rise to the 6 T cell receptor beta chains below, sequenced in a study of radiotherapy plus CTLA-4 blockade in lung cancer. The data were produced by immunoSEQ multiplex PCR, yet TCRdb's version contains in-frame clones alone and is incomplete. This sample has around 130,000 clones, with about nine tenths found just once. Here the sequenced sample was peripheral blood, taken from a patient treated with radiotherapy plus ipilimumab. Every receptor here comes from a human donor with non-small cell lung cancer that progressed on radiotherapy plus ipilimumab.

The genes are TRBV5-1 and TRBJ2-7; 7 bases line up with TRBD2. Germline V gives CDR1 SGHRS, CDR2 YFSETQ. V trimming: 0 bases; J trimming: 0 bases; junction bases outside the gene matches: 0. CDR3 length equals 14 residues. This chain's CDR3 is CASSLGLASYEQYF. CDR3 sequence (DNA): TGCGCCAGCAGCTTGGGACTAGCCTCCTACGAGCAGTACTTC. The full variable domain, completed using reference TRBV5-1 and TRBJ2-7, is KAGVTQTPRYLIKTRGQQVTLSCSPISGHRSVSWYQQTPGQGLQFLFEYFSETQRNKGNFPGRFSGRQFSNSRSEMNVSTLELGDSALYLCASSLGLASYEQYFGPGTRLTVT.

This clone has a single count. The chain has TRBV9 and TRBJ1-2; 8 bases fit TRBD1. CDR3 size: 15 residues. The trim removed 4 bases at V and 5 bases at J, leaving 10 bases unmatched. Germline V gene lookup returns CDR1 SGDLS and CDR2 YYNGEE. CDR3 residues: CASSTGTGGRYGYTF. The CDR3 bases are TGTGCCAGCAGCACCGGGACAGGAGGGCGATATGGCTACACCTTC.

The chain carries TRBV2 and TRBJ2-7; 11 positions agree with TRBD1. The CDR3 totals 15 residues. Unmatched junction bases numbered 11, after V lost 9 bases and J lost 4 bases. CDR1 SNHLY and CDR2 FYNNEI come from the germline V gene. The CDR3 here is CASSTGTGGIYEQYF. As DNA, the CDR3 is TGTGCCAGTTCAACCGGGACAGGGGGAATATACGAGCAGTACTTC.

V gene TRBV19 combines with J gene TRBJ2-7; D is uncertain. V gave up 3 bases and J gave up 3 bases, with 9 bases separating them. The length of the CDR3 is 13 residues. Germline values: CDR1 LNHDA, CDR2 SQIVND (reference sequence). CDR3 nucleotides: TGTGCCAGTAGTATTAAGGTTAACTACGAGCAGTACTTC. Translating gives CASSIKVNYEQYF.

The chain joins TRBV6-1 to TRBJ1-5, with TRBD1 identical over 9 bases. The CDR3 sequence is 16 residues long. V was pared by 0 bases and J by 6 bases, with 6 bases of the junction left unmatched. Germline V gene data show CDR1 as MNHNS and CDR2 as SASEGT. The CDR3 coding sequence is TGTGCCAGCAGTGAAGCGTACAGGGGGCATTTTCAGCCCCAGCATTTT. Encoded protein: CASSEAYRGHFQPQHF.

The V call is TRBV5-6, the J call TRBJ2-7; no clear D. This CDR3 is 13 amino acids long. Germline assignment: CDR1 SGHDT and CDR2 YYEEEE. V lost 0 bases, J lost 5 bases, and 9 bases lay in between. The CDR3 sequence is CASSLGPADEQYF. CDR3 coding DNA: TGTGCCAGCAGCTTGGGACCCGCGGACGAGCAGTACTTC.